This T cell receptor beta chain was recovered during a study of shared clonotypes between healthy human individuals. Method: immunoSEQ multiplex PCR; TCRdb's copy keeps in-frame clones and lacks some. This repertoire shows 950,000 to 1,300,000 clones, 70% to 80% found once; its top ten account for over 1.3%. This clone is a singleton in its sample. Its antigen remains unknown. Study results and limitations: Estimated richness was generally greater in naive than memory subsets.

Caucasian adults living in Nashville, Tennessee, provided all samples. Memory CD4+ cells were the fraction left after CD45RA+ naive selection. Material for sequencing was memory CD4+ T cells sorted from blood. The subset denotes: CD45RA-negative fraction. This TCR derives from a man between 18 and 35 years old in good health.

The CDR3 coding sequence is TGTGCCAGCAGCGAGGACATGTCGAACACTGAAGCTTTCTTT. Its protein is CASSEDMSNTEAFF. This chain links TRBV2 with TRBJ1-1; the D gene is possibly TRBD1 (5 bases). V dropped 6 bases and J dropped 1 base, with 12 bases sitting between them. This CDR3 region has 14 residues. CDR1 and CDR2 from the germline V gene are SNHLY and FYNNEI.